This paragraph covers one T cell receptor (beta chain) sequence. The antigen is undetermined. The CDR3 consists of 11 residues. Trimming took 6 bases from V and 9 from J, leaving 12 bases between them. Germline lookup yields CDR1 DFQATT and CDR2 SNEGSKA (reference sequence). The PCR contained 60 Vbeta and 13 Jbeta primers. This table comes from immunoSEQ multiplex PCR, and its TCRdb copy is limited to in-frame clones, with some not included. The repertoire holds some 190,000 clones, with 65% to 80% as singletons. This specimen belongs to a study of cytomegalovirus exposure and HLA in healthy donors. Study summary: Among the approximately 400 genotyped donors, 65% to 90% were placed in the Caucasian-associated ancestry cluster.

Notes on the study in general: A later analysis linked a missense variant in DCLRE1C to the trimming of TCR beta V and J genes. Common viral pathogens (according to a later analysis) appeared linked to several of the most significant clusters. No immune exposure information besides CMV serostatus was available.

Sequences were obtained from PBMCs. The TCR was taken from a young woman in good health and CMV-seropositive. The gene calls are TRBV20-1 and TRBJ1-3, with D maybe TRBD1 (5 bases). The CDR3 coding sequence is TGCAGTGCGGCCCGGGGGGGCACCATATATTTT. It is translated as CSAARGGTIYF.